The T cell receptor beta chain under discussion was sequenced for a study of sequential checkpoint blockade in melanoma. CDR1 is LGHNT and CDR2 is FRNRAP in the germline V gene. V shed 2 bases and J 9 bases; nucleotides not matched to a gene: 3. This CDR3 is 13 amino acids long. Treatment meaning: randomized to nivolumab then ipilimumab (arm A) or the reverse (arm B). Generated by immunoSEQ multiplex PCR, the TCRdb table keeps only in-frame clones and is missing some. Of about 3,400 clones listed, 20% to 25% are singletons. The genes are TRBV12-5 and TRBJ2-1; 8 bases map to TRBD1. The sequences come from tumor tissue (inferred from file names), collected from a patient given nivolumab and ipilimumab in sequence. This receptor was obtained from a human donor with melanoma. CDR3 nucleotides: TGTGCTAGTGGTTTGTCAGGGGGCATTGAGCAGTTCTTC. Translated, it gives CASGLSGGIEQFF.